The text below deals with one T cell receptor (beta chain). Its antigen is not known. Amplification of TCR beta used genomic DNA extracted from peripheral blood. The data were obtained in a study of T cell repertoires in aging, cancer and after chemotherapy. Study details: Donors were grouped into six age bands spanning 30 or younger through 70 or older. Patients with chronic lymphocytic leukemia were sampled before and after fludarabine- or bendamustine-based chemotherapy. Findings and limits, study-wide: In hematological cancer patients, infiltrated lymphoid organs may have impaired thymic emigration or peripheral T cell expansion. Rebound thymic output was suggested by rising median generation probability during chemotherapy in each cancer cohort.

Germline V CDR1 and CDR2: SGHDN, FVKESK. The CDR3 loop spans 15 amino acids. Trimming cost V 5 bases and J 3 bases, with 17 bases left between them. A mixed TRB-A/B primer pool amplified rearranged TRB by multiplex touch-down PCR. Using its own MiXCR run on the multiplex PCR reads, TCRdb lists one record per CDR3 protein. The sample consists of about 6,200 distinct CDR3 sequences, around 30% of them appearing once. The receptor was isolated from a human donor with a blood cancer. What was sequenced was blood. J is TRBJ2-7 and V is TRBV14, with TRBD2 as a possible D gene (6 bases). The CDR3 spells CASSVASGLFYEQYF. The CDR3 DNA follows: TGTGCCAGCAGCGTGGCGAGCGGACTATTCTACGAGCAGTACTTC.